This note documents a single TCR beta chain sequence. Its antigen is still unknown. This specimen comes from a study of cytomegalovirus exposure and HLA in healthy donors. Using immunoSEQ multiplex PCR, the repertoire was profiled, and TCRdb retains in-frame clones only, with some absent. The sample has roughly 130,000 clones, 80% to 90% seen once. Trimming took 3 bases from V and 7 from J; bases not matched to a gene: 1. The CDR3 is 13 residues long. CDR1 and CDR2 (germline): SGHAT, FQNNGV. Study-wide findings and caveats: 150 or so TCR beta chains were listed as cytomegalovirus-associated.

J is TRBJ2-1 and V is TRBV11-2; 9 bases map to TRBD2. The receptor was isolated from a woman in her twenties or thirties in good health and CMV-seropositive. The sample consisted of PBMCs. The CDR3 bases are TGTGCCAGCAGCTTCACTAGCGGGAATGAGCAGTTCTTC. This gives the protein CASSFTSGNEQFF.